This T cell receptor (beta chain) was recovered during a study of identical twins (dated by TCRdb to 2015 to 2016). The study in broad terms: TCR alpha and beta repertoires from monozygotic twins, unrelated adults of various ages and cord blood were deep-sequenced to test whether fetal clonotypes persist. To rule out contamination, replicate twin experiments were performed at different times with different library preparation protocols.

What the authors observed across the whole study: Out-of-frame TCR alpha sharing in monozygotic twins was systematically underestimated by recombination models, whereas sharing between unrelated individuals was in agreement with the recombination models. Invariant T cells such as MAIT and iNKT could partly confound zero-insertion analyses, though diverse VJ usage argued against this for most clonotypes. Because the same donors could not be followed over many years, the conclusions relied on cross-sectional statistical analysis. Excess twin sharing in beta out-of-frame sequences was weaker because fewer shared sequences lowered the signal-to-noise ratio. Compared with coincidental sharing between unrelated individuals, out-of-frame TCR alpha sequences shared between twins showed an excess of sequences with low generation probability. Fewer insertions were carried by abundant cord blood beta clonotypes, a similar but weaker trend appeared in young adult naive repertoires, and no such trend appeared in memory repertoires.

Library method: 5' RACE. Reads for this sample came from an Illumina HiSeq 2000. A universal primer binding site was introduced by template switching, and a unique molecular identifier was present in the final cDNA, enabling accurate counting of TCR cDNA molecules. Specific primers in the conserved constant-segment region were used to synthesize first-strand cDNA for TCR alpha and beta chains. Each cDNA library was double barcoded, with a SMART-Mk sample barcode plus Illumina barcodes, to control for contamination. TruSeq adapter sequences and Illumina sample barcodes were added in two successive PCR steps. The TCR alpha and beta cDNA libraries were sequenced on the Illumina HiSeq platform using custom primers. The authors' analysis ran thus. Unique molecular identifiers were extracted from raw reads with MiGEC, and CDR3 positions were determined with MiXCR. Recombination models were inferred per individual with the repgenHMM and IGoR tools using an EM algorithm. The analysis of shared clonotypes was done with the tcR package in R, with sharing normalized by the product of cloneset sizes. To study raw recombination without the effects of thymic and clonal selection, out-of-frame nonproductive sequences were analyzed. TCRdb took the public reads, trimmed them with fastp at Q25, ran MiXCR for clone calling and kept in-frame beta chains. Merged by CDR3 protein, the rows form single entries marked with the most common genes and DNA. The V and J calls reflect TCRdb's pipeline rather than the authors' work. The sample profile shows fewer than 650,000 distinct CDR3 sequences; just over 7% of them were found once. The ten largest clones take up 1.6% of the sample.

Per the germline V gene, ENHRY is the CDR1 and SYGVKD is the CDR2. Relative to germline, V is 0 bases shorter and J is 9 bases shorter, with 14 bases between their ends. Taken from cysteine to phenylalanine, the CDR3 has 15 residues. Only the CDR3 part of the read is kept: 45 bases, read in frame from the first base. Every donor was a healthy Caucasian. Three pairs of female monozygotic twins, all aged about 18 to 30 years, were included in the twin cohort. Peripheral blood mononuclear cells were the source from which RNA for the TCR libraries was isolated. This clonotype was found a few times. Its antigen remains undetermined. No much larger clone exists at a distance of one base, and base qualities are not known. These data are also associated with another study on yellow fever vaccine responses in identical twins. From that second study: The authors reported that the T cell response to vaccination in identical twins appeared partly convergent and partly personalized. In identical twins, the study followed T cell clones that responded to the vaccine with precision.

The material sequenced was PBMCs. The clonotype was recovered from a woman aged 18-30 years in good health. The chain is encoded by TRBV10-3 joined to TRBJ1-4; a tentative D match to TRBD1 spans 6 bases. CDR3 region: CAISESPGVEKKLFF. The DNA sequence is as follows: TGTGCCATCAGTGAGTCGCCAGGGGTCGAAAAAAAACTGTTTTTT.